Below, 29 T cell receptor beta chains from the same sample are listed, as sequenced in a study of T cells in Graves' hyperthyroidism and ophthalmopathy. Using RNA transcripts as the source, TCR beta CDR3 regions were amplified. HTBI primers drove first-round RT-PCR of the TCR CDR3. TCRdb analysed the multiplex PCR reads with MiXCR anew, one entry per CDR3 protein. This sample has around 660,000 distinct CDR3 sequences, with 45% found just once. The sample was peripheral blood or thyroid tissue (not recorded which). These receptors came from an adult man with Graves' disease, either hyperthyroidism or ophthalmopathy (not recorded which).

The chain employs TRBV25-1 and TRBJ1-2; D not certain. Looked up from germline, CDR1 is MGHDK and CDR2 is SYGVNS. Trimming removed 8 bases from V and 4 bases from J, with 17 bases in between. CDR3 size: 14 residues. The CDR3 DNA is TGTGCCAGCCAAGATGAATTCGGTGTCTATGGCTACACCTTC. Its protein is CASQDEFGVYGYTF.

The V call is TRBV6-5, the J call TRBJ1-1; 8 positions match TRBD1. Germline-derived CDR1 and CDR2 are MNHEY and SVGAGI. CDR3 size: 15 residues. V was clipped by 2 bases and J by 2 bases; unmatched bases: 4. The CDR3 region has the DNA TGTGCCAGCAGTTACACTCCAGGGGGCAACACTGAAGCTTTCTTT. Residues: CASSYTPGGNTEAFF.

This clonotype was detected only a few times. This chain connects TRBV7-9 to TRBJ1-6; D uncertain. From germline, CDR1 is SEHNR and CDR2 FQNEAQ (reference sequence). The CDR3 spans 17 residues. V lost 6 bases, J lost 7 bases, and 22 bases lay in between. The CDR3 DNA sequence: TGTGCCAGCAGTGTAGCGACGGGAGGAGGCCTCAATTCACCCCTCCACTTT. This gives the protein CASSVATGGGLNSPLHF.

V is TRBV10-3 and J is TRBJ2-7, with TRBD2 matching over 10 bases. V dropped 4 bases and J dropped 9; count of bases not matched to a gene: 15. The CDR3 runs 16 residues. Per the germline V gene, CDR1 is ENHRY and CDR2 is SYGVKD. The CDR3 sequence: CAISASSGSSSDTQYF. As DNA, the CDR3 is TGTGCCATCAGTGCCTCTAGCGGGAGTTCCTCAGATACGCAGTACTTC.

This clonotype was counted many times. V usage is TRBV7-8 and J usage is TRBJ2-7; D not certain. CDR1 is SGHVS and CDR2 is FQNEAQ in the germline V gene. CDR3 length: 13 amino acids. Trimming cost V 1 base and J 4 bases, with 8 bases left between them. CDR3 DNA sequence: TGTGCCAGCAGCTTAGGGGAACCATACGAGCAGTACTTC. Protein sequence: CASSLGEPYEQYF. Looking up the rest from reference TRBV7-8 and TRBJ2-7 gives the full variable domain: GAGVSQSPRYKVAKRGQDVALRCDPISGHVSLFWYQQALGQGPEFLTYFQNEAQLDKSGLPSDRFFAERPEGSVSTLKIQRTQQEDSAVYLCASSLGEPYEQYFGPGTRLTVT.

This clonotype was counted at least ten times. The CDR3 nucleotides are TGTGCCAGCAGTTATGACGGGAAATCGGGCTATGGCTACACCTTC. As protein: CASSYDGKSGYGYTF. The chain couples TRBV7-9 to TRBJ1-2, with unresolved D. Per the germline V gene, CDR1 is SEHNR and CDR2 is FQNEAQ (reference sequence). Trimming pared 6 bases from V and 4 bases from J, leaving 18 bases between. This CDR3 comprises 15 residues.

The chain combines TRBV25-1 with TRBJ1-4, with D tentatively TRBD1 (5 bases). This CDR3 comprises 16 residues. Trimming removed 5 bases at V and 6 bases at J, with 19 bases between. The germline CDR1 and CDR2 sequences are MGHDK and SYGVNS. CDR3: CASSYSMGPNDEKLFF. The CDR3 nucleotides are TGTGCCAGCAGTTACTCGATGGGGCCTAACGATGAAAAACTGTTTTTT.

This rearrangement joins TRBV28 to TRBJ1-5, with 8 bases fitting TRBD1. The CDR3 is made up of 18 amino acids. The germline V gene encodes CDR1 MDHEN and CDR2 SYDVKM. V lost 4 bases and J lost 0; bases outside the gene matches: 11. CDR3 region: CASSSNAGGAYSNQPQHF. CDR3 DNA: TGTGCCAGCAGTTCAAATGCAGGGGGCGCGTATAGCAATCAGCCCCAGCATTTT.

Concerning this clonotype itself: The junction shows a germline mismatch at one end, possibly a read error. V gene TRBV19 combines with J gene TRBJ1-2, with a tentative D call TRBD1 (6 bases). CDR1 and CDR2 (germline): LNHDA, SQIVND (reference sequence). This CDR3 comprises 15 residues. In DNA, the CDR3 is TGTGCCAGTAGTATTCCCCCAGGGGAGAGCTATGACTACACCTTC. Translation gives CASSIPPGESYDYTF.

The chain has TRBV7-8 and TRBJ2-5; D unclear. The germline V and J ends were trimmed by 5 bases and 7 bases, with 11 bases remaining between them. The CDR3 consists of 12 residues. Germline V gene sequence: CDR1 SGHVS, CDR2 FQNEAQ. In DNA form, the CDR3 reads TGTGCCAGCAGCCAAGCCCATTTGACCCAGTACTTC. Translation gives CASSQAHLTQYF.

This clonotype was counted only a few times. The gene calls are TRBV12-3 or TRBV12-4 and TRBJ2-7; 10 bases align to TRBD1. J gave up 2 bases and V 4 bases, and 5 bases lay outside the gene matches. The CDR3 sequence is 15 residues long. CDR3 DNA: TGTGCCAGCAGTTCCCGACAGGGGGCGGCCTACGAGCAGTACTTC. It codes for CASSSRQGAAYEQYF.

A word on this clonotype: This may be a read error: a much more frequent sequence differs by one nucleotide. Here the CDR3 reads CATVDRGPCEQYF. The CDR3 nucleotides read TGTGCCACCGTGGACAGGGGTCCCTGCGAGCAGTACTTC. This chain connects TRBV10-3 to TRBJ2-7; 9 positions match TRBD1. Losses at the gene ends were 10 bases for V and 6 bases for J; bases not matched to a gene: 10. Germline V gene lookup returns CDR1 ENHRY and CDR2 SYGVKD. CDR3 length: 13 amino acids.

V is TRBV15 and J is TRBJ1-1; D unclear. The CDR3 has 14 amino acids. Germline CDR1 reads LNHNV; CDR2 reads YYDKDF (reference sequence). V lost 0 bases and J 5 bases, leaving 10 bases between the germline ends. The CDR3 sequence: CATSRDLARTEAFF. CDR3 in DNA: TGTGCCACCAGCAGAGATCTGGCTCGAACTGAAGCTTTCTTT.

This clonotype was picked up a small number of times. The chain has TRBV5-1 and TRBJ2-7; a weak D match, TRBD1 (6 bases). Deletions cut 0 bases from V and 5 bases from J, with 12 bases between. Per the germline V gene, CDR1 is SGHRS and CDR2 is YFSETQ. CDR3 length equals 14 residues. CDR3 protein: CASSLVGAGDEQYF. CDR3 DNA: TGCGCCAGCAGCTTGGTAGGTGCAGGGGACGAGCAGTACTTC.

The rearrangement links TRBV29-1 to TRBJ2-2, with 8 bases aligning to TRBD1. This CDR3 spans 15 amino acids. V shed 4 bases, J shed 8 bases, and the junction held 12 bases outside the gene matches. Looked up from germline, CDR1 is SQVTM and CDR2 is ANQGSEA. CDR3 in amino acids: CSVVGGQGADGELFF. CDR3 coding DNA: TGCAGCGTTGTTGGGGGGCAGGGGGCAGATGGGGAGCTGTTTTTT.

V usage is TRBV7-9 and J usage is TRBJ1-6; maybe TRBD1 (6 bases). Trimming cost V 6 bases and J 9 bases, with 18 bases left between them. This CDR3 has 15 residues. Germline values: CDR1 SEHNR, CDR2 FQNEAQ (reference sequence). CDR3 coding DNA: TGTGCCAGCAGTGCTAGGAACGCACAGGGTTCACCCCTCCACTTT. Amino acid sequence: CASSARNAQGSPLHF.

This clonotype was observed at least ten times. The CDR3 is CASSQAQGNTGELFF. Here the CDR3 DNA reads TGTGCCAGCAGCCAAGCACAGGGTAACACCGGGGAGCTGTTTTTT. V gene TRBV4-2 combines with J gene TRBJ2-2, with a possible D match to TRBD1 (6 bases). Germline V gives CDR1 LGHNA, CDR2 YNFKEQ. The V end was cut by 1 base, the J end by 2 bases, with 8 bases between. CDR3 length equals 15 residues.

V gene TRBV7-9 combines with J gene TRBJ2-6, with D tentatively TRBD1 (6 bases). With 0 bases removed from V and 9 bases from J, the gap between germline ends came to 9 bases. The CDR3 runs 14 residues. Germline CDR1 and CDR2: SEHNR and FQNEAQ (reference sequence). This CDR3 is CASSLAGRGNVLTF. Written as DNA, the CDR3 is TGTGCCAGCAGCTTAGCGGGCAGGGGCAACGTCCTGACTTTC.

The V gene is TRBV14, the J gene TRBJ2-5, with TRBD2 matching over 9 bases. The CDR3 length is 14 residues. Germline loops: CDR1 SGHDN, CDR2 FVKESK. Trimming took 8 bases from V and 5 from J; bases not matched to a gene: 9. The CDR3 protein is CASSPPTSGETQYF. CDR3 nucleotide sequence: TGTGCCAGCTCACCACCCACTAGCGGGGAGACCCAGTACTTC. Together with reference TRBV14 and TRBJ2-5, the CDR3 gives the full variable domain: EAGVTQFPSHSVIEKGQTVTLRCDPISGHDNLYWYRRVMGKEIKFLLHFVKESKQDESGMPNNRFLAERTGGTYSTLKVQPAELEDSGVYFCASSPPTSGETQYFGPGTRLLVL.

The CDR3: CASSDTFADRANYGYTF. The DNA for the CDR3 is TGTGCCAGCAGTGACACTTTTGCGGACAGGGCTAACTATGGCTACACCTTC. The J gene is TRBJ1-2, the V gene TRBV6-4, with 8 positions matching TRBD1. The CDR3 loop spans 17 amino acids. J gave up 0 bases and V 2 bases, and 8 bases lay outside the gene matches. Germline V lookup: CDR1 MRHNA, CDR2 SNTAGT.

In this sample, this clonotype turned up many times. The chain joins TRBV20-1 to TRBJ1-2; D might be TRBD1 (5 bases). The length of the CDR3 is 11 residues. The V end was cut by 6 bases, the J end by 6 bases, with 11 bases between. Per the germline V gene, CDR1 is DFQATT and CDR2 is SNEGSKA (reference sequence). In nucleotides, the CDR3 is TGCAGTGCGAGACAGATCCATGGCTACACCTTC. Amino acids: CSARQIHGYTF.

This clonotype was seen a handful of times. The chain is built from TRBV9 and TRBJ1-2, with D unresolved. The CDR3 covers 13 residues. Trimming cost V 4 bases and J 6 bases, with 13 bases left between them. The germline V gene encodes CDR1 SGDLS and CDR2 YYNGEE. In nucleotides, the CDR3 is TGTGCCAGCAGCCTCGGGGTGCTCGATGGCTACACCTTC. This codes for CASSLGVLDGYTF.

The chain couples TRBV7-9 to TRBJ2-5; D may correspond to TRBD1 or TRBD2 (5 bases each). Germline CDR1 SEHNR, CDR2 FQNEAQ (reference sequence). This CDR3 region has 13 residues. Trimming left V 1 base short and J 5 bases short, with 8 bases between. This chain's CDR3 is CASSLEGSETQYF. The CDR3 coding sequence is TGTGCCAGCAGCTTAGAGGGGAGTGAGACCCAGTACTTC.

This clonotype was found a few times. The gene calls are TRBV6-5 and TRBJ2-7; 8 nucleotides agree with TRBD2. CDR3 size: 12 residues. Trimming took 10 bases from V and 5 from J; bases not matched to a gene: 7. Germline CDR1 and CDR2: MNHEY and SVGAGI. The CDR3 region has the DNA TGTGCCACCCGGGGGGGGAGCAACGAGCAGTACTTC. It encodes CATRGGSNEQYF.

This clonotype showed up many times. The genes are TRBV14 and TRBJ2-5; D not resolved. CDR3 length: 12 amino acids. Germline V CDR1 and CDR2: SGHDN, FVKESK. Trimming removed 3 bases from V and 5 bases from J, with 7 bases in between. The CDR3 region has the DNA TGTGCCAGCAGCCAGTCGCGGGAGACCCAGTACTTC. This codes for CASSQSRETQYF.

The chain uses TRBV5-5 and TRBJ1-6; 9 bases fit TRBD1. The V and J ends lost 4 bases and 10 bases, in that order; junction bases with no gene match: 9. CDR3 length: 15 amino acids. In germline, CDR1 is SGHKS, CDR2 YYEKEE (reference sequence). Here the CDR3 DNA reads TGTGCCAGCAGCGGCTGGGACAGGGAAGGGTCACCCCTCCACTTT. Translation gives CASSGWDREGSPLHF.

This clonotype was recorded many times. The chain is built from TRBV2 and TRBJ1-5; D gene uncertain. The V and J ends lost 6 bases and 3 bases respectively, with 15 bases between them. Germline V gene data show CDR1 as SNHLY and CDR2 as FYNNEI. The CDR3 has 15 residues. CDR3 DNA sequence: TGTGCCAGCAGCACCCTCGGCGGAGTCAATCAGCCCCAGCATTTT. This gives the protein CASSTLGGVNQPQHF.

The chain links TRBV20-1 to TRBJ2-7; D is possibly TRBD1 or TRBD2 (6 bases each). The V gene's germline CDR1 is DFQATT and CDR2 SNEGSKA (reference sequence). V was trimmed by 1 base and J by 3 bases, leaving 19 bases between them. The CDR3 contains 16 residues. This CDR3 reads CSARAEFGGAYYEQYF. CDR3 DNA: TGCAGTGCTAGAGCCGAATTCGGGGGCGCCTACTACGAGCAGTACTTC.

CDR3 sequence (DNA): TGTGCCAGCAGCCCTAGATGGGTTTGGATGAACACTGAAGCTTTCTTT. Residues: CASSPRWVWMNTEAFF. The chain couples TRBV7-8 to TRBJ1-1; D is unresolved. The CDR3 is 16 amino acids. Trimming left V 5 bases short and J 0 bases short, with 16 bases between. Germline V gene data show CDR1 as SGHVS and CDR2 as FQNEAQ.